This T cell receptor beta chain was captured by sequencing in a study of spatial heterogeneity in lung cancer. Study at large: Median follow-up for sequenced PBMC samples was about two years after resection, when such samples existed.

MiXCR, run by TCRdb on the 5' RACE reads, gives a single entry per CDR3 protein. The table has about 120,000 distinct CDR3 sequences, 12% seen once. The CDR3 has 18 amino acids. Germline V gene data show CDR1 as MNHEY and CDR2 as SVGEGT. The trim removed 0 bases at V and 7 bases at J, leaving 14 bases unmatched. Time point denoted: blood at routine non-recurrence follow-up after resection. Researchers sequenced whole RNA taken from tumor, nontumor lung or frozen PBMC without sorting. This clonotype was sampled from a male donor with early-stage non-small cell lung cancer. The material was PBMCs, obtained at follow-up. The chain combines TRBV6-2 or TRBV6-3 with TRBJ2-1; TRBD2 matches at 8 bases. The CDR3 DNA is TGTGCCAGCAGTTACTCCCGAATTAGTCGGGGGGGCCATAATGAGCAGTTCTTC. Encoded protein: CASSYSRISRGGHNEQFF.